The 12 T cell receptor beta chains below come from one sample, sequenced in a study of pediatric ulcerative colitis. Some clones are missing from TCRdb's copy, which holds only in-frame ones; the method was immunoSEQ multiplex PCR. The sample yields 57,000 or so clones, about 87% seen once. What was sequenced was blood. The receptors here all came from a boy younger than 18 who was a control in a study of pediatric ulcerative colitis.

This chain uses TRBV7-2 with TRBJ1-2, with D maybe TRBD1 (5 bases). Trimming pared 5 bases from V and 8 bases from J, leaving 21 bases between. Germline V gene data show CDR1 as SGHTA and CDR2 as FQGNSA. The CDR3 loop spans 15 amino acids. The CDR3 reads CASSEPGIRRRGYTF. CDR3 sequence (DNA): TGTGCCAGCAGCGAACCAGGGATTAGGCGGCGGGGCTACACCTTC.

The J gene is TRBJ2-1, the V gene TRBV18; 10 bases match TRBD2. The ends lost 3 bases at V and 5 bases at J; junction bases unmatched: 10. CDR3 length: 17 amino acids. Looked up from germline, CDR1 is KGHSH and CDR2 is LQKENI. The CDR3 DNA sequence: TGTGCCAGCTCACCCGGATCTCTAGCGGGGGACCACAATGAGCAGTTCTTC. The encoded protein is CASSPGSLAGDHNEQFF.

This chain connects TRBV5-1 to TRBJ1-6; D ambiguous. CDR3 length: 13 amino acids. Germline CDR1 SGHRS, CDR2 YFSETQ. V shed 0 bases and J shed 13 bases, with 11 bases lying between them. DNA for the CDR3: TGCGCCAGCAGCTTGGCTACCGACGATCCCCTCCACTTT. Translating it yields CASSLATDDPLHF.

The rearrangement joins TRBV18 to TRBJ1-5; possibly TRBD1 for D (5 bases). Looked up from germline, CDR1 is KGHSH and CDR2 is LQKENI. With 4 bases removed from V and 2 bases from J, the gap between germline ends came to 12 bases. CDR3 size: 15 residues. The CDR3 loop is CASSRSGLGNQPQHF. The CDR3 DNA reads as TGTGCCAGCTCACGTTCAGGGCTCGGCAATCAGCCCCAGCATTTT.

The J gene is TRBJ1-1, the V gene TRBV19; the D is unclear. Germline V gives CDR1 LNHDA, CDR2 SQIVND (reference sequence). V lost 3 bases to trimming and J lost 5 bases, with 10 bases between them. The CDR3 extends over 13 amino acids. CDR3 nucleotide sequence: TGTGCCAGTAGTATTCAATATCGGACTGAAGCTTTCTTT. It specifies CASSIQYRTEAFF.

The chain links TRBV7-2 to TRBJ2-7, with 9 nucleotides matching TRBD2. Germline loops: CDR1 SGHTA, CDR2 FQGNSA. V was pared by 5 bases and J by 2 bases, with 16 bases of the junction left unmatched. The length of the CDR3 is 18 residues. As DNA, the CDR3 is TGTGCCAGCAGCGCCGTCGAGTTAACTAGCGGGCCGACCTACGAGCAGTACTTC. It specifies CASSAVELTSGPTYEQYF.

The V call is TRBV2, the J call TRBJ1-6; D remains ambiguous. The germline V gene has CDR1 SNHLY and CDR2 FYNNEI. V lost 4 bases and J 4 bases, leaving 11 bases between the germline ends. The CDR3 is made up of 15 amino acids. The CDR3 bases are TGTGCCAGCAGTGCAGGCCGGTTGTATAATTCACCCCTCCACTTT. Protein sequence: CASSAGRLYNSPLHF.

V and J are TRBV30 and TRBJ1-1; D unclear. In germline, CDR1 is GTSNPN, CDR2 SVGIG (reference sequence). The CDR3 totals 12 residues. The germline V and J ends were trimmed by 4 bases and 0 bases, with 6 bases remaining between them. The CDR3 loop reads CAWMGMNTEAFF. The DNA of the CDR3 is TGTGCCTGGATGGGTATGAACACTGAAGCTTTCTTT.

V usage is TRBV9 and J usage is TRBJ2-3; D possibly corresponds to TRBD2 (5 bases). The CDR3 totals 13 residues. Trimming pared 7 bases from V and 0 bases from J, leaving 9 bases between. Germline CDR1 is SGDLS and CDR2 is YYNGEE. CDR3 sequence: CASRESSTDTQYF. The CDR3 bases are TGTGCCAGCCGGGAATCTAGCACAGATACGCAGTATTTT. Looking up the rest from reference TRBV9 and TRBJ2-3 gives the full variable domain: DSGVTQTPKHLITATGQRVTLRCSPRSGDLSVYWYQQSLDQGLQFLIQYYNGEERAKGNILERFSAQQFPDLHSELNLSSLELGDSALYFCASRESSTDTQYFGPGTRLTVL.

J is TRBJ2-7 and V is TRBV27, with D hard to call. Per the germline V gene, CDR1 is MNHEY and CDR2 is SMNVEV (reference sequence). This CDR3 spans 11 amino acids. Trimming took off 8 bases at V and 7 bases at J, with 12 bases between the two ends. CDR3 protein: CASQTALEQYF. CDR3 sequence (DNA): TGTGCCAGCCAAACCGCATTAGAGCAGTACTTC.

This chain links TRBV7-9 with TRBJ2-7; D unresolved. The germline V gene has CDR1 SEHNR and CDR2 FQNEAQ (reference sequence). With 1 base removed from V and 3 bases from J, the gap between germline ends came to 10 bases. CDR3 length: 14 residues. CDR3 sequence reads: CASSLGARNYEQYF. The DNA of the CDR3 is TGTGCCAGCAGCTTAGGGGCACGGAACTACGAGCAGTACTTC.

The V gene is TRBV27, the J gene TRBJ2-2; D might be TRBD1 or TRBD2, each matching 5 bases. V was clipped by 3 bases and J by 4 bases, with 15 bases between them. Germline lookup yields CDR1 MNHEY and CDR2 SMNVEV (reference sequence). The CDR3 consists of 16 residues. The CDR3 region is CASSFFGGDGTGELFF. The CDR3 DNA is TGTGCCAGCAGTTTTTTTGGGGGAGATGGCACCGGGGAGCTGTTTTTT.